This paragraph reports one T cell receptor beta chain. Its target antigen remains unknown. No base qualities exist here, and no much larger clone lies one base off it. TCRbeta CDR3 regions were amplified from genomic DNA using the immunoSEQ Assay, a bias-controlled multiplex PCR. Per the source publication's procedure: The number of nucleated cells in each sample was estimated from the amplification of reference gene primers within the assay. To quantify the absolute abundance of each unique TCRbeta CDR3 rearrangement, sequence reads were collapsed and filtered. For each sample, productive Simpson clonality was calculated by taking the square root of Simpson's diversity index across productive rearrangements. The table was pulled from immuneACCESS by TCRdb, which kept in-frame rearrangements only. Such tables lose some clones; where checked, under half of the loss comes from unresolved V genes, and the rest has no known cause. V and J calls and clone size follow that table, whereas D and trimming were derived from the DNA. The sample yields fewer than 500,000 clones; roughly 87% were counted once. The ten largest make up 0.65% to 0.9% of the sample.

The data were taken from a study of blood T cell repertoires in COVID-19 (dated by TCRdb to the early 2020s). Broadly, across the study: Samples from collaborators originated in the United States, Italy and Spain and spanned both the acute and convalescent phases of COVID-19. The samples were drawn from two sources: the first 160 participants of the ongoing ImmuneRACE study, and 950 to 1,500 subjects contributed by 6 global collaborators. The prospective study material was composed of cDNA or gDNA derived from T cells, B-cell-depleted T cells, or PBMCs. Nearly every sample came with metadata listing a de-identified subject ID, COVID-19 status, age in years and sex. The repertoires were released in a freely available public database meant as a resource for research on the immune response to SARS-CoV-2. Where available, HLA class I and class II types were obtained from metadata supplied by the sample provider rather than from assay-based typing. The dataset comprised deeply sampled blood TCRbeta repertoires from subjects exposed to, actively infected with, or recovered from COVID-19.

Participants in the prospective study were enrolled through a virtual design, were aged roughly 18 to 100 years, and lived in roughly 24 United States geographic areas. In the prospective study, participants were assigned to cohorts based on the clinical history participants reported in a screening survey and a study questionnaire. Recovered participants in ImmuneRACE Cohort 3 were defined as having two consecutive negative NP/OP PCR tests, clearance from a healthcare professional, or resolution of symptoms. Mobile phlebotomists in the prospective study collected whole blood, serum and a nasopharyngeal or oropharyngeal swab from every participant. Prospective study participants could optionally give additional blood draws and questionnaires over an approximately two-month period. Before DNA extraction, blood samples from the prospective study were shipped at room temperature or frozen. On the study overall, not on this receptor specifically: The amount of clinical and demographic metadata varied by source and participant and was provided uncurated.

The V and J ends are trimmed by 6 bases and 0 bases, leaving 9 bases between them. From the cysteine through the phenylalanine, the CDR3 covers 13 amino acids. Just the 39-base CDR3 DNA is kept, in frame starting at base 1. For CDR1 and CDR2, the germline V gene lists MNHEY and SVGEGT. This receptor was taken from a woman between 18 and 29 years old who had recovered from COVID-19. The sequencing input was PBMCs or T cells enriched from blood (not recorded which). Here the chain combines TRBV6-2 or TRBV6-3 and TRBJ2-7; tentative D gene TRBD1, with 5 bases matching. The CDR3 has the sequence CASSLGASYEQYF. The DNA sequence is given as TGTGCCAGCAGCTTAGGGGCCTCCTACGAGCAGTACTTC.